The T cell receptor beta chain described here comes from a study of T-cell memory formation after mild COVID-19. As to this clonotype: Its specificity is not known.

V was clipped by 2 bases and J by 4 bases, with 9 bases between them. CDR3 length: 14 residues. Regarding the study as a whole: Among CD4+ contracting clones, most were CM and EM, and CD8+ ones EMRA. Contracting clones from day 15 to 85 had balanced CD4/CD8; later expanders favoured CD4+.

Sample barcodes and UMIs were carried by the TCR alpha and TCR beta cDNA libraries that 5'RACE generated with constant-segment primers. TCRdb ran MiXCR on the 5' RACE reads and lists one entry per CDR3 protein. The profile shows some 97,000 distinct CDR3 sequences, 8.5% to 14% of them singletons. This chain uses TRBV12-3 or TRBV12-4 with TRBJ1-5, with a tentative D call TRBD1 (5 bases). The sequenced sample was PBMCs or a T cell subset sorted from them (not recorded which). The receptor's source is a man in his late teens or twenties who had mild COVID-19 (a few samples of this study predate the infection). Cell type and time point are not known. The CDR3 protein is CASSLMGPNQPQHF. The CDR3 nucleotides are TGTGCCAGCAGTTTAATGGGACCGAATCAGCCCCAGCATTTT.